This T cell receptor (beta chain) was captured in a study of T cell repertoires in cytomegalovirus infection. One entry per CDR3 protein, called by TCRdb with MiXCR from the reads. The sample gives roughly 230,000 distinct CDR3 sequences, about a sixth of which show up once; roughly 50% is in the top ten. Germline V gene sequence: CDR1 SGHKS, CDR2 YYEKEE (reference sequence). The V gene lost 3 bases and the J gene lost 2 bases, with 16 bases spanning the gap. The CDR3 covers 16 residues. This receptor was obtained from a human donor in good health (CMV status not recorded). Some clones in this sample may be carry-over from other donors' samples. The sequencing input was CD8+ T cells from PBMCs. The V and J genes are TRBV5-5 and TRBJ2-3; D gene unclear. The CDR3 sequence is CASSSPASDLTDTQYF. The CDR3 DNA sequence: TGTGCCAGCAGCTCTCCCGCATCGGACCTCACAGATACGCAGTATTTT.